This T cell receptor beta chain was sequenced during a study of T cells in Graves' hyperthyroidism and ophthalmopathy (dated by TCRdb to between 2018 and 2020). Describing the broader study: To identify TCR V-J signatures that set the groups apart, the researchers used a discovery cohort of 90 to 100 patients, made up of around 40 with Graves' ophthalmopathy and about 55 with stable Graves' hyperthyroidism. Prospective prediction of ophthalmopathy was tested in an independent validation cohort consisting of about 19 hyperthyroidism patients and around 16 patients who later progressed to ophthalmopathy. The approximately 97 discovery patients were randomly divided into training and test sets at a 7:3 ratio. Thyroid tissue and blood T-cell repertoires from roughly 6 Graves' hyperthyroidism patients were also compared in the study. After sampling, hyperthyroidism patients received methimazole starting at 30 mg daily, and ophthalmopathy patients received high-dose intravenous methylprednisolone. The paper reports TCR Vbeta CDR3 sequencing of 140 or so peripheral blood samples: 40 or so ophthalmopathy, fewer than 80 hyperthyroidism and about 17 progressor patients. Study-level results and caveats: Sample size was not statistically predetermined, and investigators were not blinded to group allocation. In validation, the model predicted progression to ophthalmopathy a median of about 6.8 months before onset, with 65% to 71% sensitivity and nearly 75% specificity. Most expanded thyroid clonotypes (frequency above 0.001) were also detected in blood, suggesting blood repertoires may reflect thyroid immune responses. Ophthalmopathy was separated from stable hyperthyroidism by a 13 V-J signature model, with approximately 85% sensitivity and about 84% specificity obtained in cross-validation and 80%/75% obtained in testing.

Taken from cysteine to phenylalanine, the CDR3 has 17 residues. The read is trimmed to its CDR3 DNA, 51 bases read in frame from base 1. Based on the germline V gene, the CDR1 and CDR2 sequences are SNHLY and FYNNEI. Exclusion was applied to patients with uncontrolled infections, other autoimmune diseases, pregnancy or lactation. Diagnoses were based on clinical symptoms, serum thyroxine and TRAb, thyroid ultrasound and orbital computed tomography. Total RNA was extracted with Trizol reagent, and quality was checked on an Agilent 2100 Bioanalyzer. TCR beta CDR3 regions were amplified from RNA transcripts. A first-round RT-PCR of the TCR CDR3 used the HTBI primer set with the Qiagen OneStep RT-PCR kit. Libraries were constructed in a second round of multiplex PCR, after which size selection and purification were carried out. Paired-end sequencing of the libraries was performed with 100 bp reads on an Illumina HiSeq2000. Under the source paper's analysis protocol: SOAPnuke was used to process the raw data, with reads discarded if the reads contained adapters or uncalled bases, had a mean Phred below 15, or lacked an exact constant-primer or identifier match. COPE v1.2.5 was used to merge high-quality paired reads, and clonotypes were defined as unique nucleotide sequences. Clonotypes were aligned to IMGT TRBV, TRBD and TRBJ reference segments using MiTCR v1.1. The analysis was restricted to V-J combinations with a frequency above 0.0001, which together covered 99% to 99.2% of the repertoires. The TCS score was defined as the ratio of F50 (clonal expansion) to E x V (chaos), calculated using BLOSUM62-based TCRdist between CDR3 peptides within each V-J. Welch's t-statistics and random forest reduced around 510 V-J features to 13, which were used in a naive Bayes classifier (R e1071). The Morisita-Horn index was used to measure how similar the thyroid and blood repertoires were. The public reads were run again by TCRdb, first through fastp at Q25 and then through MiXCR, and only productive beta chains were kept. CDR3 protein sequences are deduplicated, and each keeps its most common genes and DNA. Clone size and V and J calls follow TCRdb, not the original study. This sample holds approximately 700,000 distinct CDR3 sequences; nearly 45% were observed only once. About 7.2% of the sample belongs to the ten largest clones.

About this clonotype itself: Its antigen specificity is not known. One junction end does not reproduce the germline sequence, and a read error may be involved.

This clonotype was obtained from an adult man with Graves' disease, either hyperthyroidism or ophthalmopathy (not recorded which). Sample: peripheral blood or thyroid tissue (not recorded which). The chain links TRBV2 with TRBJ1-6, and 7 bases in between align with TRBD1. The bases are TGTGCCAGTAGTGTCACCGGGACAGAGGTCTATAATTCACCCCTCCACTTT. Translated, this gives CASSVTGTEVYNSPLHF.